The 27 T cell receptor beta chains below were found in one sample sequenced in a study of glioma-infiltrating T cells after dendritic cell vaccination. Time point defined: after dendritic cell vaccination, including at tumor progression/relapse. Some clones are missing from TCRdb's copy, which holds only in-frame ones; the method was immunoSEQ multiplex PCR. The sample records approximately 90,000 clones, about 81% being singletons. This sample comprised blood, obtained after dendritic cell vaccination. The receptors shown here come from a human donor with glioblastoma.

The gene calls are TRBV19 and TRBJ2-7, with 9 bases lining up with TRBD2. The CDR3 is made up of 15 amino acids. Germline V gene sequence: CDR1 LNHDA, CDR2 SQIVND (reference sequence). V was clipped by 6 bases and J by 5 bases; unmatched bases: 11. In DNA form, the CDR3 reads TGTGCCAGTAGCCTGGTGGCGGGAGGGCCCCACGAGCAGTACGTC. It yields the protein CASSLVAGGPHEQYV.

This chain uses TRBV9 with TRBJ2-1; TRBD2 matches 13 bases. Germline CDR1 is SGDLS and CDR2 is YYNGEE. The CDR3 loop spans 16 amino acids. Trimming cost V 3 bases and J 8 bases; bases outside gene matches: 8. The DNA of the CDR3 is TGTGCCAGCAGCGGGGGACTAGCGGGAAAGTCTTATGAGCAGTTCTTC. It translates to CASSGGLAGKSYEQFF.

The chain has TRBV5-1 and TRBJ2-2; D is undetermined. The CDR3 length is 15 residues. Trimming shortened V by 4 bases and J by 5 bases, and 15 bases separated the two germline ends. The V gene's germline CDR1 is SGHRS and CDR2 YFSETQ. The CDR3 nucleotides read TGCGCCAGCAGCCCGCCCGGGTCAATTACCGGGGAGCTGTTTTTT. Protein product: CASSPPGSITGELFF.

V usage is TRBV6-5 and J usage is TRBJ2-2; 7 bases are a match to TRBD1. J lost 5 bases, V lost 5 bases, and 5 bases had no gene match. The CDR3 has 14 amino acids. Germline CDR1 MNHEY, CDR2 SVGAGI. In nucleotides, the CDR3 is TGTGCCAGCAGTCTAAAACAGGGGACCGGGGAGCTGTTTTTT. As protein: CASSLKQGTGELFF.

J is TRBJ1-2 and V is TRBV19, with TRBD1 identical over 10 bases. This CDR3 spans 15 amino acids. The germline CDR1 and CDR2 sequences are LNHDA and SQIVND (reference sequence). The V gene end was trimmed by 5 bases and the J gene end by 4 bases; junction bases not matched to a gene: 7. CDR3: CASSLTRDRGYGYTF. DNA for the CDR3: TGTGCCAGTAGTCTGACCCGGGACAGGGGCTATGGCTACACCTTC.

The chain combines TRBV28 with TRBJ1-1; the D is unclear. V lost 4 bases, J lost 2 bases, and 11 bases lay in between. CDR3 length: 14 amino acids. Germline-derived CDR1 and CDR2 are MDHEN and SYDVKM. The CDR3 region has the DNA TGTGCCAGCAGTTCTATCGTGGGCAACACTGAAGCTTTCTTT. Translating gives CASSSIVGNTEAFF.

V gene TRBV6-5 combines with J gene TRBJ1-1; 7 nucleotides line up with TRBD1. The junction had 1 base not matched to a gene; V was cut back by 5 bases and J by 4 bases. This CDR3 region has 12 residues. CDR1 MNHEY and CDR2 SVGAGI come from the germline V gene. CDR3 in DNA: TGTGCCAGCAGTAGGGGGCCCACTGAAGCTTTCTTT. Translating it yields CASSRGPTEAFF.

In nucleotides, the CDR3 is TGCGCCAGCTTCGGACAGGGGCAGAACACTGAAGCTTTCTTT. It codes for CASFGQGQNTEAFF. The chain couples TRBV5-1 to TRBJ1-1; 9 bases fit TRBD1. Germline V lookup: CDR1 SGHRS, CDR2 YFSETQ. The V gene end was trimmed by 7 bases and the J gene end by 1 base; junction bases not matched to a gene: 5. The CDR3 consists of 14 residues.

V and J are TRBV5-1 and TRBJ2-7; perhaps TRBD2 as D (7 bases). Germline CDR1 is SGHRS and CDR2 is YFSETQ. The V end lost 5 bases, the J end lost 5 bases, and 23 bases lay between the germline ends. The CDR3 totals 16 residues. CDR3: CASRRSGGLIPDEQYF. As DNA, the CDR3 is TGCGCCAGCAGACGATCGGGGGGCTTGATTCCGGACGAGCAGTACTTC.

The CDR3 nucleotides are TGTGCTAGTGGTGTCGGGACTAGCGGGAGTGTAGAGACCCAGTACTTC. Encoded protein: CASGVGTSGSVETQYF. J is TRBJ2-5 and V is TRBV12-5, with TRBD2 identical over 14 bases. Germline trimming cut 5 bases from V and 4 bases from J; bases unmatched to any gene: 6. The germline gives CDR1 LGHNT, CDR2 FRNRAP. The CDR3 covers 16 residues.

The chain combines TRBV7-3 with TRBJ2-3; TRBD2 agrees at 14 bases. Germline V gives CDR1 SGHTA, CDR2 FQGTGA. Trimming took 0 bases from V and 8 from J; bases not matched to a gene: 10. This CDR3 is built from 18 residues. The CDR3 sequence is CASSLTTTGTSGSSTQYF. The CDR3 nucleotides are TGTGCCAGCAGCTTAACGACGACCGGGACTAGCGGGAGTAGTACGCAGTATTTT.

This clone was observed once. Here the CDR3 reads CASSARTSGVTDTQYF. Here the CDR3 DNA reads TGTGCCAGCAGCGCAAGGACTAGCGGGGTCACAGATACGCAGTATTTT. This chain uses TRBV11-2 with TRBJ2-3; 12 bases are shared with TRBD2. After removal of 5 bases from V and 2 bases from J, the junction contained 5 bases not matched to a gene. Germline CDR1 reads SGHAT; CDR2 reads FQNNGV. The CDR3 extends over 16 amino acids. Full variable domain (remainder filled in from reference TRBV11-2 and TRBJ2-3): EAGVAQSPRYKIIEKRQSVAFWCNPISGHATLYWYQQILGQGPKLLIQFQNNGVVDDSQLPKDRFSAERLKGVDSTLKIQPAKLEDSAVYLCASSARTSGVTDTQYFGPGTRLTVL.

The chain links TRBV25-1 to TRBJ2-2, with 8 bases that match TRBD2. J lost 1 base, V lost 6 bases, and 10 bases had no gene match. Looked up from germline, CDR1 is MGHDK and CDR2 is SYGVNS. CDR3 length equals 17 residues. CDR3 nucleotide sequence: TGTGCCAGCAGAGGGACTAAGAGCGGGGGGAACACCGGGGAGCTGTTTTTT. Amino acid sequence: CASRGTKSGGNTGELFF.

The chain employs TRBV6-6 and TRBJ2-1, with TRBD2 identical over 9 bases. The ends lost 4 bases at V and 5 bases at J; junction bases unmatched: 6. The germline CDR1 and CDR2 sequences are MNHNY and SVGAGI (reference sequence). This CDR3 region has 15 residues. The CDR3 nucleotides are TGTGCCAGCAGTTCTGGGACTAGCAGAAACAATGAGCAGTTCTTC. Encoded protein: CASSSGTSRNNEQFF.

Only one count was recorded for this clone. The V gene is TRBV11-2, the J gene TRBJ1-3; weak D call: TRBD1 (5 bases). The germline V and J ends were trimmed by 0 bases and 1 base, with 7 bases remaining between them. Germline-derived CDR1 and CDR2 are SGHAT and FQNNGV. The CDR3 has 15 amino acids. CDR3 protein: CASSLDSGSGNTIYF. The DNA of the CDR3 is TGTGCCAGCAGCTTAGATTCAGGGTCTGGAAACACCATATATTTT.

V gene TRBV6-1 combines with J gene TRBJ2-7; 10 bases are a match to TRBD1. Germline V CDR1 and CDR2: MNHNS, SASEGT. V lost 8 bases to trimming and J lost 3 bases; unmatched junction nucleotides: 4. The CDR3 is made up of 13 amino acids. CDR3 loop: CASRTGGVYEQYF. Here the CDR3 DNA reads TGTGCCAGCCGGACAGGGGGTGTCTACGAGCAGTACTTC.

This chain uses TRBV19 with TRBJ2-4; TRBD2 matches at 7 bases. V was pared by 3 bases and J by 0 bases, with 5 bases of the junction left unmatched. The CDR3 spans 16 residues. Germline V gives CDR1 LNHDA, CDR2 SQIVND (reference sequence). CDR3 nucleotide sequence: TGTGCCAGTAGTATGGCTGGGAGGGTAGCCAAAAACATTCAGTACTTC. It yields the protein CASSMAGRVAKNIQYF.

The gene calls are TRBV19 and TRBJ2-5, with a weak D call TRBD1 (5 bases). V was pared by 5 bases and J by 5 bases, with 21 bases between. Germline V gene data show CDR1 as LNHDA and CDR2 as SQIVND (reference sequence). CDR3 length equals 16 residues. In DNA, the CDR3 is TGTGCCAGTAGTTCCACACCAGGGTTGTCCACCGAGACCCAGTACTTC. Its translation: CASSSTPGLSTETQYF.

V gene TRBV5-1 combines with J gene TRBJ2-1, with D possibly being TRBD1 (6 bases). The CDR3 has 15 residues. V lost 2 bases and J lost 1, with 10 bases in between. Germline lookup yields CDR1 SGHRS and CDR2 YFSETQ. In DNA, the CDR3 is TGCGCCAGCAGCTTAAGGGACAATTCCTACAATGAGCAGTTCTTC. Translated, it gives CASSLRDNSYNEQFF.

This clone was observed a few times. V and J are TRBV14 and TRBJ2-3; D remains ambiguous. Deletions cut 0 bases from V and 7 bases from J, with 5 bases between. The CDR3 is 12 residues long. Germline V gene data show CDR1 as SGHDN and CDR2 as FVKESK. The CDR3 coding sequence is TGTGCCAGCAGCCAAGATCCGTATACGCAGTATTTT. Protein product: CASSQDPYTQYF.

The chain recombines TRBV5-1 with TRBJ2-2; 8 nucleotides agree with TRBD2. Germline values: CDR1 SGHRS, CDR2 YFSETQ. V was pared by 4 bases and J by 5 bases, with 10 bases of the junction left unmatched. This CDR3 comprises 16 residues. The DNA for the CDR3 is TGCGCCAGCAGCCCGGCGGGGGGCCCGGCGACCGGGGAGCTGTTTTTT. Its protein product is CASSPAGGPATGELFF. The whole variable domain, remainder taken from reference TRBV5-1 and TRBJ2-2, is KAGVTQTPRYLIKTRGQQVTLSCSPISGHRSVSWYQQTPGQGLQFLFEYFSETQRNKGNFPGRFSGRQFSNSRSEMNVSTLELGDSALYLCASSPAGGPATGELFFGEGSRLTVL.

The chain employs TRBV5-4 and TRBJ2-1; 11 nucleotides align to TRBD2. The CDR3 covers 17 residues. After removal of 4 bases from V and 1 base from J, the junction contained 7 bases not matched to a gene. CDR1 is SGHNT and CDR2 is YYREEE in the germline V gene (reference sequence). CDR3 in DNA: TGTGCCAGCAGCCTCCCTAGCGGGGGGCCGTCCTACAATGAGCAGTTCTTC. Its protein is CASSLPSGGPSYNEQFF.

This rearrangement joins TRBV2 to TRBJ2-1, with a weak D call TRBD2 (6 bases). Trimming took 3 bases from V and 5 from J, leaving 14 bases between them. Per germline, CDR1 SNHLY and CDR2 FYNNEI. This CDR3 contains 15 residues. The CDR3: CASSEGLRGDNEQFF. In DNA, the CDR3 is TGTGCCAGCAGTGAGGGACTTAGAGGGGACAATGAGCAGTTCTTC.

The rearrangement joins TRBV5-1 to TRBJ2-2, with 8 bases aligning to TRBD1. Trimming cost V 5 bases and J 7 bases; bases outside gene matches: 7. There are 14 residues in the CDR3. Looked up from germline, CDR1 is SGHRS and CDR2 is YFSETQ. The CDR3 nucleotides read TGCGCCAGCAGTTTACAGGGGGGAGACGGGGAGCTGTTTTTT. Amino acids: CASSLQGGDGELFF.

This chain connects TRBV23-1 to TRBJ1-5, with D unclear. Being an ORF, TRBV23-1 has a function that is uncertain. The CDR3 consists of 17 residues. The germline V and J ends were trimmed by 6 bases and 5 bases, with 23 bases remaining between them. The CDR3 DNA sequence: TGCGCCAGCAGGAACGCAAAGGGCTGCCTCGGGGATCAGCCCCAGCATTTT. It specifies CASRNAKGCLGDQPQHF.

The chain carries TRBV4-1 and TRBJ2-5; 9 bases map to TRBD2. J gave up 3 bases and V 2 bases, and 13 bases lay outside the gene matches. The CDR3 loop spans 18 amino acids. Germline lookup yields CDR1 MGHRA and CDR2 YSYEKL. CDR3 in amino acids: CASSQRGGGGAKKETQYF. The CDR3 DNA reads as TGCGCCAGCAGCCAAAGAGGGGGCGGGGGGGCGAAAAAAGAGACCCAGTACTTC.

V and J are TRBV19 and TRBJ1-1, with a tentative D call TRBD1 (6 bases). The CDR3 is made up of 14 amino acids. V was shortened by 7 bases and J by 3 bases, with 15 bases between the two germline ends. The germline V gene encodes CDR1 LNHDA and CDR2 SQIVND (reference sequence). This CDR3 is CASTKGGADTEAFF. The CDR3 nucleotides are TGTGCCAGTACCAAGGGGGGGGCTGACACTGAAGCTTTCTTT.